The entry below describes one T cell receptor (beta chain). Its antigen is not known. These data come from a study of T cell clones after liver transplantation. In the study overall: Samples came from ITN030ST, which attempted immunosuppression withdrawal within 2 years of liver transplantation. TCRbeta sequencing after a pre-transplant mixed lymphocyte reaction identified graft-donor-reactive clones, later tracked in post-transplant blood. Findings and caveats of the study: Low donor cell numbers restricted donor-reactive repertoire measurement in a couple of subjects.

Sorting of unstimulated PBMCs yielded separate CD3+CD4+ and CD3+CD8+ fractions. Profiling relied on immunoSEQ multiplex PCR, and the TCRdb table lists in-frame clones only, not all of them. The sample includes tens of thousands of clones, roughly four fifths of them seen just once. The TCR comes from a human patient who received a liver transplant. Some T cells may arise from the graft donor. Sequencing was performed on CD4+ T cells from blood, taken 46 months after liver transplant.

CDR3 loop: CSVESFQGSYNEQFF. In DNA form, the CDR3 reads TGCAGCGTTGAGAGCTTCCAGGGATCCTACAATGAGCAGTTCTTC. This sequence joins TRBV29-1 and TRBJ2-1, with D possibly matching TRBD1 (5 bases). Deletions cut 3 bases from V and 1 base from J, with 13 bases between. The CDR3 has 15 residues. Germline V gives CDR1 SQVTM, CDR2 ANQGSEA.